This T cell receptor (beta chain) was recovered during a study of radiotherapy plus CTLA-4 blockade in lung cancer. About the research overall: 15% to 20% of patients responded objectively, and roughly 30% achieved disease control.

Concerning this clone itself: The antigen is undetermined.

Chemo-refractory metastatic non-small-cell lung cancer patients received focal radiation with ipilimumab CTLA-4 blockade. Study observations and caveats: Interferon-beta and early blood T cell clone dynamics reportedly predicted response best. Following radiotherapy plus ipilimumab, tumor-derived TCR clones expanded in the blood.

This CDR3 comprises 14 residues. CDR1 is SGHTA, CDR2 FQGNSA, per germline. With 3 bases removed from V and 2 bases from J, the gap between germline ends came to 8 bases. Method: immunoSEQ multiplex PCR; TCRdb's copy keeps in-frame clones and lacks some. This table has about 120,000 clones, around 75% appearing once. The sequence came from a human donor with non-small cell lung cancer who had a partial response to radiotherapy plus ipilimumab. Sequencing used peripheral blood, obtained from a patient treated with radiotherapy plus ipilimumab. The gene calls are TRBV7-2 and TRBJ1-3, with D possibly TRBD1 on 6 matching bases. The CDR3 spells CASSLGAAGNTIYF. CDR3 DNA sequence: TGTGCCAGCAGCTTGGGGGCAGCTGGAAACACCATATATTTT.